The present T cell receptor beta chain was sequenced within a study of blood T cell repertoires in COVID-19. Measured with immunoSEQ multiplex PCR; TCRdb has only the in-frame clones, and not every one. The table includes 140,000 to 150,000 clones, roughly 75% detected once. The germline V gene has CDR1 MDHEN and CDR2 SYDVKM. The CDR3 extends over 15 amino acids. V was pared by 7 bases and J by 5 bases, with 18 bases between. The sample consisted of PBMCs or T cells enriched from blood (not recorded which). This chain connects TRBV28 to TRBJ1-5; D is perhaps TRBD1 (6 bases). This TCR was recovered from a woman aged 45-60 years who had recovered from COVID-19. CDR3 DNA: TGTGCCAGCAATGGCAGTGGGGGCTCGGATCAGCCCCAGCATTTT. This translates into CASNGSGGSDQPQHF.